The rows below give T cell receptor beta chains drawn from one sample of a study of blood T cell repertoires in COVID-19. The method was immunoSEQ multiplex PCR; TCRdb's version includes in-frame clones alone and lacks a portion of them. The profile shows about 190,000 clones, about 81% of them singletons. Sequencing was carried out using peripheral blood. Source of these receptors: a man under 40 with active or convalescent COVID-19. Each CDR3 is given with its conserved first and last residue. The D gene is left open where the match is weak. The size field is filled for only some rows; it gives once, few, many or a size class.

abundance,j_gene,v_gene,d_gene,CDR3nt,CDR3aa
NA,TRBJ2-3,TRBV4-1,NA,TGCGCCAGCAGCCAGACGGCGGGGCTTAGCACAGATACGCAGTATTTT,CASSQTAGLSTDTQYF
NA,TRBJ1-4,TRBV12-3/TRBV12-4,TRBD1,TGTGCCAGCAGTCGACAGGGACAAAAACTGTTTTTT,CASSRQGQKLFF
NA,TRBJ1-5,TRBV18,NA,TGTGCCAGCTCACCACCAGCAAGCAATCAGCCCCAGCATTTT,CASSPPASNQPQHF
once,TRBJ1-2,TRBV19,NA,TGTGCCAGCCTACAGGGATGGGATGGCTACACCTTC,CASLQGWDGYTF
once,TRBJ1-1,TRBV19,TRBD1,TGTGCCAGTAGTATCCCCCGCGACAGGGCCCGGAGTACGAACACTGAAGCTTTCTTT,CASSIPRDRARSTNTEAFF
NA,TRBJ2-1,TRBV3-1/TRBV3-2,TRBD2,TGTGCCAGCAGCTCTACTAGCGGGCCCATCAATGAGCAGTTCTTC,CASSSTSGPINEQFF
NA,TRBJ1-5,TRBV12-5,NA,TGTGCTAGTGGTTTGGACGGAGAACAGCCCCAGCATTTT,CASGLDGEQPQHF
NA,TRBJ2-2,TRBV15,NA,TGTGCCACCAGCGGGACTGAGAACACCGGGGAGCTGTTTTTT,CATSGTENTGELFF
NA,TRBJ1-5,TRBV24-1,NA,TGTGCCACCAGTGATGGGGCCCAGCCCCAGCATTTT,CATSDGAQPQHF
NA,TRBJ1-5,TRBV27,TRBD1,TGTGCCAGCAGTTTCGGGACAGGAATCAATCAGCCCCAGCATTTT,CASSFGTGINQPQHF
NA,TRBJ1-5,TRBV3-1/TRBV3-2,TRBD1,TGTGCCAGCAGGAAAGAGACAGGGCATCAGCCCCAGCATTTT,CASRKETGHQPQHF
NA,TRBJ1-6,TRBV7-2,NA,TGTGCCAGCAGCTCCCAGGGGAATAATTCACCCCTCCACTTT,CASSSQGNNSPLHF
NA,TRBJ2-3,TRBV5-1,TRBD2,TGCGCCAGCAGCTCCGGACTAGCGGGTACCAGCACAGATACGCAGTATTTT,CASSSGLAGTSTDTQYF
NA,TRBJ1-2,TRBV5-6,TRBD1,TGTGCCAGCAGCCCGACAGGGGGCCAGGGGTATGGCTACACCTTC,CASSPTGGQGYGYTF
NA,TRBJ1-1,TRBV18,NA,TGTGCCAGCTCACCACCGGTGGCAGGGCGGACTGAAGCTTTCTTT,CASSPPVAGRTEAFF
NA,TRBJ2-1,TRBV6-6,NA,TGTGCCAGCAGTTACTCAGGGGGTCATTACAATGAGCAGTTCTTC,CASSYSGGHYNEQFF
NA,TRBJ2-3,TRBV28,TRBD2,TGTGCCAGCAGTTCTCCTCGTGGACTAGCGGGGAATACGCAGTATTTT,CASSSPRGLAGNTQYF
few,TRBJ1-2,TRBV27,NA,TGTGCCAGCAGTTTATCGGGATCTAAGGGGGGCTACACCTTC,CASSLSGSKGGYTF
NA,TRBJ2-3,TRBV5-4,NA,TGTGCCAGCAGCCGGGATCCGACAGATACGCAGTATTTT,CASSRDPTDTQYF
NA,TRBJ1-2,TRBV3-1/TRBV3-2,NA,TGTGCCGTACAGGGTTTGGATGGCTACACCTTC,CAVQGLDGYTF
NA,TRBJ2-6,TRBV9,NA,TGTGCCAGCAGCGGAGCAGGCTCTGGGGCCAACGTCCTGACTTTC,CASSGAGSGANVLTF
few,TRBJ2-1,TRBV12-5,NA,TGTGCTAGTGGCTTCTCGACTCGGAGCTCCTACAATGAGCAGTTCTTC,CASGFSTRSSYNEQFF
NA,TRBJ1-1,TRBV9,NA,TGTGCCAGCAGCGTATTCGGGAGTGGGAACACTGAAGCTTTCTTT,CASSVFGSGNTEAFF
NA,TRBJ2-5,TRBV5-4,NA,TGTGCCAGCAGCTCGGCGGTAGTCCCAGAGACCCAGTACTTC,CASSSAVVPETQYF
NA,TRBJ1-5,TRBV10-3,NA,TGTGCCGCCGGTAACAGGGCCGGCAATCAGCCCCAGCATTTT,CAAGNRAGNQPQHF
NA,TRBJ2-5,TRBV6-2/TRBV6-3,NA,TGTGCCAGCAGCGCAAACACGGACTATTTAGGAGAGACCCAGTACTTC,CASSANTDYLGETQYF
NA,TRBJ2-2,TRBV19,NA,TGTGCCAGTAGTACAAAGGGAGGCGAATACACCGGGGAGCTGTTTTTT,CASSTKGGEYTGELFF
once,TRBJ1-3,TRBV11-2,TRBD1,TGTGCCAGCAGCTGGGGGACAGGGGGCGCGGGAAACACCATATATTTT,CASSWGTGGAGNTIYF
NA,TRBJ2-5,TRBV5-1,NA,TGCGCCAGCAGGGGGGGAAGGGAAGAGACCCAGTACTTC,CASRGGREETQYF
NA,TRBJ2-5,TRBV19,NA,TGTGCCAGTAGTATGGGCAGGCAAGAGACCCAGTACTTC,CASSMGRQETQYF
NA,TRBJ1-2,TRBV18,TRBD1,TGTGCCAGCTCACCACCGGGACAGGGGGAGAGTGGCTACACCTTC,CASSPPGQGESGYTF
NA,TRBJ1-5,TRBV7-2,NA,TGTGCCAGCGCGGGCCTATTGACCAATCAGCCCCAGCATTTT,CASAGLLTNQPQHF
NA,TRBJ2-3,TRBV12-5,TRBD2,TGTGCTAGTGGTCAGGCCGGGACTAGGAGCACAGATACGCAGTATTTT,CASGQAGTRSTDTQYF
few,TRBJ2-2,TRBV7-8,NA,TGTGCCAGCAGCTTTGGAGCTAACACCGGGGAGCTGTTTTTT,CASSFGANTGELFF
once,TRBJ1-1,TRBV3-1/TRBV3-2,NA,TGTGCCAGCAGCTCCATTGGGGGAGGGAGCGCTGAAGCTTTCTTT,CASSSIGGGSAEAFF
NA,TRBJ1-2,TRBV18,TRBD1,TGTGCCAGCTCACCAGGGACAGACACTTCCTATGGCTACACCTTC,CASSPGTDTSYGYTF
NA,TRBJ2-1,TRBV5-4,TRBD1,TGTGCCAGCAGCTCGCCGGACAGGTCAGGTGAGCAGTTCTTC,CASSSPDRSGEQFF
NA,TRBJ1-3,TRBV6-5,NA,TGTGCCAGCAGTTTACAGGGTTCGGGAAACACCATATATTTT,CASSLQGSGNTIYF
few,TRBJ1-1,TRBV11-3,NA,TGTGCCAGCAGCTCACTCCCCTACACTGAAGCTTTCTTT,CASSSLPYTEAFF
NA,TRBJ1-1,TRBV27,NA,TGTGCCAGCAGCCCTGGGGGGGGAGCAGGGACTGAAGCTTTCTTT,CASSPGGGAGTEAFF
NA,TRBJ2-3,TRBV5-1,NA,TGCGCCAGCAGCTTGGAATATCGGGGTCGAATCACAGATACGCAGTATTTT,CASSLEYRGRITDTQYF
NA,TRBJ1-2,TRBV28,NA,TGTGCCAGCAGTTTTTTACTAGACTATGGCTACACCTTC,CASSFLLDYGYTF
NA,TRBJ2-5,TRBV7-7,NA,TGTGCTAGCAGCTCATCGAATAGGGAGCTCGAGACCCAGTACTTC,CASSSSNRELETQYF